Following are 5 T cell receptor beta chains from one sample sequenced in a study of blood T cell repertoires in COVID-19. Here immunoSEQ multiplex PCR was the method, and the copy in TCRdb shows in-frame clones only, minus some. The sample gives under 300,000 clones, 65% to 90% of which show up once; roughly 4.9% is in the top ten. Sequencing input: peripheral blood. Receptors were obtained from a woman at least 80 years old with active or convalescent COVID-19.

The chain uses TRBV30 and TRBJ2-3; 7 positions agree with TRBD1. The germline CDR1 and CDR2 sequences are GTSNPN and SVGIG (reference sequence). The CDR3 has 13 amino acids. CDR3 nucleotide sequence: TGTGCTACCCCGGGACAGCGTACAGATACGCAGTATTTT. This encodes CATPGQRTDTQYF. The full variable domain, completed using reference TRBV30 and TRBJ2-3, is SQTIHQWPATLVQPVGSPLSLECTVEGTSNPNLYWYRQAAGRGLQLLFYSVGIGQISSEVPQNLSASRPQDRQFILSSKKLLLSDSGFYLCATPGQRTDTQYFGPGTRLTVL.

At least ten counts were recorded for this clone. The chain uses TRBV9 and TRBJ2-1, with D possibly TRBD2 on 6 matching bases. CDR3 length: 16 amino acids. Trimming pared 4 bases from V and 0 bases from J, leaving 14 bases between. Germline V gene lookup returns CDR1 SGDLS and CDR2 YYNGEE. CDR3 coding DNA: TGTGCCAGCAGCCGGTCCGGGAGTAGCTCCTACAATGAGCAGTTCTTC. It translates to CASSRSGSSSYNEQFF.

The chain uses TRBV19 and TRBJ1-6; D unresolved. The CDR3 sequence is 12 residues long. The ends were cut back, 3 bases at V and 10 bases at J, with 7 bases in the middle. Germline V CDR1 and CDR2: LNHDA, SQIVND (reference sequence). CDR3 in amino acids: CASSMVQSPLHF. The CDR3 DNA is TGTGCCAGTAGTATGGTACAGTCACCCCTCCACTTT.

The chain's CDR3 is CASSPGIPYEQYF. CDR3 bases: TGTGCCAGCAGCCCGGGAATCCCCTACGAGCAGTACTTC. The rearrangement uses TRBV7-9 and TRBJ2-7; TRBD2 is a possible D gene (5 bases). The CDR3 covers 13 residues. V lost 5 bases and J 2 bases, leaving 10 bases between the germline ends. Germline CDR1 reads SEHNR; CDR2 reads FQNEAQ (reference sequence).

This clone was detected a few times. The rearrangement joins TRBV12-3 or TRBV12-4 to TRBJ1-1; D is ambiguous. The CDR3 has 12 residues. Trimming took 5 bases from V and 6 from J, leaving 10 bases between them. CDR3 sequence reads: CASSPEAAEAFF. DNA of the CDR3: TGTGCCAGCAGTCCAGAGGCAGCTGAAGCTTTCTTT.